This TCR beta chain is from a study of blood T cells in healthy people across ages. Study as a whole: Capture via template switching afforded approximately one barcoded beta molecule per two T cells.

Primed by a sample-barcoded 5' primer and a J-beta primer mix, a second PCR proceeded for 7 to 11 cycles. TCRdb ran MiXCR on the 5' RACE reads and lists one entry per CDR3 protein. Of about 570,000 distinct CDR3 sequences in the sample, 25% to 30% were seen once. This clonotype has only a few counts. There were healthy Caucasian individuals from Russia, aged about 6 to 90, serving as donors. The CDR3 contains 14 residues. The germline V gene has CDR1 SGHRS and CDR2 YFSETQ. J lost 5 bases, V lost 6 bases, and 9 bases had no gene match. This clonotype was sampled from a woman in her 70s in good health. The sample consisted of blood. V is TRBV5-1 and J is TRBJ1-1; 8 bases align to TRBD1. The CDR3 nucleotides are TGCGCCAGCACTCTGGACAGGGAGGGAACTGAAGCTTTCTTT. Amino acids: CASTLDREGTEAFF.